Following are 3 T cell receptor beta chains from one sample sequenced in a study of blood T cell repertoires in COVID-19. Measured with immunoSEQ multiplex PCR; TCRdb has only the in-frame clones, and not every one. Altogether more than 250,000 clones are present, around nine tenths being singletons, with the ten largest covering under 3%. The sequencing input was PBMCs or T cells enriched from blood (not recorded which). The source of these receptors is a woman aged 18-29 years who had recovered from COVID-19.

The chain couples TRBV10-1 to TRBJ2-1, with 14 bases that match TRBD2. The V gene's germline CDR1 is WNHNN and CDR2 SYGVQD (reference sequence). This CDR3 has 19 amino acids. J lost 0 bases, V lost 4 bases, and 8 bases had no gene match. The CDR3: CASSGTFGTSGGSYNEQFF. The CDR3 coding sequence is TGCGCCAGCAGTGGGACTTTCGGGACTAGCGGGGGCTCCTACAATGAGCAGTTCTTC.

The chain couples TRBV18 to TRBJ1-5; a possible D gene is TRBD1 (5 bases). The germline CDR1 and CDR2 sequences are KGHSH and LQKENI. The CDR3 extends over 17 amino acids. Trimming removed 5 bases from V and 1 base from J, with 18 bases in between. The CDR3 nucleotides are TGTGCCAGCTCATACGGACACACTACCAAAAGCAATCAGCCCCAGCATTTT. This codes for CASSYGHTTKSNQPQHF. The entire variable domain, with the rest obtained from reference TRBV18 and TRBJ1-5, is as follows: NAGVMQNPRHLVRRRGQEARLRCSPMKGHSHVYWYRQLPEEGLKFMVYLQKENIIDESGMPKERFSAEFPKEGPSILRIQQVVRGDSAAYFCASSYGHTTKSNQPQHFGDGTRLSIL.

V is TRBV5-1 and J is TRBJ2-2; D remains unclear. Trimming left V 2 bases short and J 2 bases short, with 4 bases between. Looked up from germline, CDR1 is SGHRS and CDR2 is YFSETQ. This CDR3 comprises 13 residues. The CDR3 loop is CASSFGNTGELFF. CDR3 sequence (DNA): TGCGCCAGCAGCTTCGGTAACACCGGGGAGCTGTTTTTT.